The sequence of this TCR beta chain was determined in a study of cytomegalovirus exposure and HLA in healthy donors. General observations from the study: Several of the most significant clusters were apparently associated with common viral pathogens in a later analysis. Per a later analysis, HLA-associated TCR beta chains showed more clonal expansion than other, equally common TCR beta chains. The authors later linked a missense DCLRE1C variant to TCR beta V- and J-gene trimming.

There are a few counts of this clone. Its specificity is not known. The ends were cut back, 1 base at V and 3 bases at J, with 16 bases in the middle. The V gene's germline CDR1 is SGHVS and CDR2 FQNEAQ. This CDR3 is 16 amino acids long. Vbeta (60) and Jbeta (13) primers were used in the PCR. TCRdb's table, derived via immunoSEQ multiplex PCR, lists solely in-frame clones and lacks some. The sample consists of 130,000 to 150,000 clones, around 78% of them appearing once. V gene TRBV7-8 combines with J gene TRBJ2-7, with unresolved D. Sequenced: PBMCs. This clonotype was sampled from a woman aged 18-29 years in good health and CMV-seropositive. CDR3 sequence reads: CASSLVSRTPSYEQYF. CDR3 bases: TGTGCCAGCAGCTTAGTCTCGAGAACCCCGAGCTACGAGCAGTACTTC.